What follows are 21 T cell receptor beta chains derived from one specimen sequenced in a study of shared clonotypes between healthy human individuals. Sequenced by immunoSEQ multiplex PCR; TCRdb stores in-frame clones only, minus some. The sample includes hundreds of thousands of clones, around 78% of them seen just once. The sample consisted of PBMCs. Every receptor here comes from a woman between 40 and 55 years old in good health. Some clones in this sample may be carry-over from other donors' samples.

V is TRBV15 and J is TRBJ2-1, with D unresolved. The V end was cut by 8 bases, the J end by 4 bases, with 9 bases between. This CDR3 is 12 amino acids long. Germline CDR1 LNHNV, CDR2 YYDKDF (reference sequence). CDR3 sequence (DNA): TGTGCCACCGAAACTGGTTACAATGAGCAGTTCTTC. Residues: CATETGYNEQFF.

The CDR3 region is CAISESGTGGTYGYTF. In DNA form, the CDR3 reads TGTGCCATCAGTGAGTCGGGGACAGGGGGGACCTATGGCTACACCTTC. The V gene is TRBV10-3, the J gene TRBJ1-2; 11 nucleotides align to TRBD1. The CDR3 extends over 16 amino acids. Germline CDR1 ENHRY, CDR2 SYGVKD. V was clipped by 0 bases and J by 4 bases; unmatched bases: 4.

This clone was seen only a few times. The chain joins TRBV4-3 to TRBJ2-1, with 12 bases identical to TRBD2. Germline CDR1 is LGHNA and CDR2 is YSLEER. The CDR3 length is 16 residues. The ends lost 6 bases at V and 3 bases at J; junction bases unmatched: 6. The CDR3 loop reads CASSSSGRAGYNEQFF. CDR3 sequence (DNA): TGCGCCAGCAGTTCTAGCGGGAGGGCCGGCTACAATGAGCAGTTCTTC.

This clone appeared a single time. The chain employs TRBV5-1 and TRBJ2-7; weak D call: TRBD1 (6 bases). V was pared by 5 bases and J by 4 bases, with 19 bases between. The germline gives CDR1 SGHRS, CDR2 YFSETQ. The CDR3 covers 15 residues. CDR3 nucleotide sequence: TGCGCCAGCAGTTCAGGGGACATCAGGACGTACGAGCAGTACTTC. This sequence encodes CASSSGDIRTYEQYF.

The chain couples TRBV7-6 to TRBJ2-7; 12 nucleotides align to TRBD2. The V and J ends lost 1 base and 2 bases, in that order; junction bases with no gene match: 6. Germline assignment: CDR1 SGHVS and CDR2 FNYEAQ. CDR3 length: 17 amino acids. CDR3 DNA sequence: TGTGCCAGCAGCTTAGGGAAGACTAGCGGGAGACCCTACGAGCAGTACTTC. This gives the protein CASSLGKTSGRPYEQYF.

This chain connects TRBV30 to TRBJ2-1, with D uncertain. The germline gives CDR1 GTSNPN, CDR2 SVGIG (reference sequence). V was shortened by 3 bases and J by 7 bases, with 13 bases between the two germline ends. The CDR3 extends over 13 amino acids. CDR3 region: CAWSRSINNEQFF. In nucleotides, the CDR3 is TGTGCCTGGAGCCGCAGCATCAATAATGAGCAGTTCTTC.

V gene TRBV7-2 combines with J gene TRBJ2-3; a weak D match, TRBD2 (5 bases). This CDR3 has 15 residues. The ends were cut back, 0 bases at V and 4 bases at J, with 11 bases in the middle. Germline V gives CDR1 SGHTA, CDR2 FQGNSA. Written as DNA, the CDR3 is TGTGCCAGCAGCTTAGCCCAACTAGGAGCAGATACGCAGTATTTT. This sequence encodes CASSLAQLGADTQYF.

The chain uses TRBV15 and TRBJ2-1; D unclear. Germline V lookup: CDR1 LNHNV, CDR2 YYDKDF (reference sequence). The CDR3 totals 12 residues. Trimming left V 0 bases short and J 11 bases short, with 8 bases between. CDR3 sequence (DNA): TGTGCCACCAGCAGAGATTCGGGTAAGCAGTTCTTC. It is translated as CATSRDSGKQFF.

This clone was counted between two and nine times. The rearrangement uses TRBV7-2 and TRBJ2-1; no clear D. V shed 3 bases and J shed 6 bases, with 9 bases lying between them. CDR3 length equals 13 residues. CDR1 and CDR2 from the germline V gene are SGHTA and FQGNSA. CDR3 DNA sequence: TGTGCCAGCAGCTTTTGGCGTAGCAATGAGCAGTTCTTC. Translating gives CASSFWRSNEQFF. Full variable domain (rest looked up from reference TRBV7-2 and TRBJ2-1): GAGVSQSPSNKVTEKGKDVELRCDPISGHTALYWYRQSLGQGLEFLIYFQGNSAPDKSGLPSDRFSAERTGGSVSTLTIQRTQQEDSAVYLCASSFWRSNEQFFGPGTRLTVL.

This clone occurred a few times. The chain uses TRBV5-1 and TRBJ2-7; D is possibly TRBD1 (6 bases). Germline CDR1 SGHRS, CDR2 YFSETQ. This CDR3 is built from 14 residues. V was cut by 1 base and J by 3 bases, with 11 bases left in between. In DNA form, the CDR3 reads TGCGCCAGCAGCTTGAAGAACAGGGACTACGAGCAGTACTTC. The encoded protein is CASSLKNRDYEQYF.

The chain joins TRBV7-9 to TRBJ2-1; D ambiguous. The ends were cut back, 2 bases at V and 7 bases at J, with 9 bases in the middle. The germline V gene has CDR1 SEHNR and CDR2 FQNEAQ (reference sequence). This CDR3 comprises 13 residues. The CDR3 DNA follows: TGTGCCAGCAGCTTACTGGAGTTAAATGAGCAGTTCTTC. It yields the protein CASSLLELNEQFF.

V usage is TRBV28 and J usage is TRBJ2-1; 7 bases agree with TRBD1. The CDR3 is 16 amino acids. V gave up 1 base and J gave up 10 bases; unmatched junction bases: 13. CDR1 and CDR2 from the germline V gene are MDHEN and SYDVKM. CDR3 amino acids: CASSLLEDRWGGEQFF. The CDR3 DNA follows: TGTGCCAGCAGTTTATTAGAGGACAGGTGGGGCGGGGAGCAGTTCTTC. The full variable domain, its missing parts supplied by reference TRBV28 and TRBJ2-1, is DVKVTQSSRYLVKRTGEKVFLECVQDMDHENMFWYRQDPGLGLRLIYFSYDVKMKEKGDIPEGYSVSREKKERFSLILESASTNQTSMYLCASSLLEDRWGGEQFFGPGTRLTVL.

The chain couples TRBV6-5 to TRBJ2-7; no firm D call. The CDR3 runs 14 residues. V shed 10 bases and J shed 4 bases, with 20 bases lying between them. Germline assignment: CDR1 MNHEY and CDR2 SVGAGI. CDR3 nucleotide sequence: TGTGCCACCTCGACACCGGGTAGGCCTTACGAGCAGTACTTC. It codes for CATSTPGRPYEQYF.

The chain carries TRBV7-3 and TRBJ2-2; D might be TRBD2 (6 bases). Germline V gene lookup returns CDR1 SGHTA and CDR2 FQGTGA. Trimming shortened V by 2 bases and J by 0 bases, and 10 bases separated the two germline ends. This CDR3 has 16 residues. The CDR3 DNA is TGTGCCAGCAGCTTAGCTAGCGCCGCGAACACCGGGGAGCTGTTTTTT. This encodes CASSLASAANTGELFF.

V gene TRBV10-3 combines with J gene TRBJ2-1; 13 nucleotides align to TRBD2. The CDR3 is made up of 15 amino acids. Germline V gene sequence: CDR1 ENHRY, CDR2 SYGVKD. V lost 6 bases to trimming and J lost 7 bases; unmatched junction nucleotides: 6. The CDR3 spells CAISLGLAGVNEQFF. The CDR3 DNA reads as TGTGCCATCAGCCTCGGACTAGCGGGAGTTAATGAGCAGTTCTTC.

This clone showed up just once. The rearrangement uses TRBV2 and TRBJ2-7; possible D gene TRBD1, 5 bases. The V and J ends lost 2 bases and 0 bases respectively, with 8 bases between them. CDR1 is SNHLY and CDR2 is FYNNEI in the germline V gene. The CDR3 has 14 amino acids. The CDR3 region has the DNA TGTGCCAGCAGTGAACACAGGAGCTCCTACGAGCAGTACTTC. It specifies CASSEHRSSYEQYF.

Note on this clone: This sample includes further DNA sequences coding for the same CDR3. The J gene is TRBJ1-1, the V gene TRBV11-2, with TRBD1 as a possible D gene (6 bases). The CDR3 totals 14 residues. CDR1 and CDR2 from the germline V gene are SGHAT and FQNNGV. Trimming took 2 bases from V and 4 from J, leaving 11 bases between them. The CDR3: CASSLNRVGTEAFF. The CDR3 DNA reads TGTGCCAGCAGCTTAAACAGGGTTGGCACTGAAGCTTTCTTT.

This clone has only one observation. This sequence joins TRBV7-3 and TRBJ2-1, with 9 bases aligning to TRBD2. The CDR3 loop spans 15 amino acids. J was trimmed by 8 bases and V by 2 bases; bases with no gene match: 7. Germline CDR1 and CDR2: SGHTA and FQGTGA. The DNA of the CDR3 is TGTGCCAGCAGCTTAGATAGCGGGAGCTTTGATGAGCAGTTCTTC. Translating gives CASSLDSGSFDEQFF.

The J gene is TRBJ2-7, the V gene TRBV4-1; 7 bases are shared with TRBD1. With 4 bases clipped from V and 0 bases from J, the junction kept 3 bases outside the gene matches. This CDR3 is built from 14 residues. The germline V gene encodes CDR1 MGHRA and CDR2 YSYEKL. The CDR3, as DNA: TGCGCCAGCAGCCCCAGGACAGGCTCCTACGAGCAGTACTTC. This codes for CASSPRTGSYEQYF.

CDR3 coding DNA: TGCAGCGTGCCCAGGGGAGGAACCTACAATGAGCAGTTCTTC. It translates to CSVPRGGTYNEQFF. This chain links TRBV29-1 with TRBJ2-1, with D tentatively TRBD1 or TRBD2 (6 bases each). V was shortened by 6 bases and J by 2 bases, with 14 bases between the two germline ends. Germline V gives CDR1 SQVTM, CDR2 ANQGSEA. This CDR3 contains 14 residues.

V and J are TRBV29-1 and TRBJ1-5; D might be TRBD1 (5 bases). This CDR3 is 14 amino acids long. Looked up from germline, CDR1 is SQVTM and CDR2 is ANQGSEA. The V end was cut by 3 bases, the J end by 6 bases, with 15 bases between. The DNA for the CDR3 is TGCAGCGTTGATTTGGGCAGGGTACGTCAGCCCCAGCATTTT. The encoded protein is CSVDLGRVRQPQHF. Full variable domain (rest looked up from reference TRBV29-1 and TRBJ1-5): SAVISQKPSRDICQRGTSLTIQCQVDSQVTMMFWYRQQPGQSLTLIATANQGSEATYESGFVIDKFPISRPNLTFSTLTVSNMSPEDSSIYLCSVDLGRVRQPQHFGDGTRLSIL.